These 12 T cell receptor beta chains share one sample of origin, sequenced in a study of blood T cell repertoires in COVID-19 (dated by TCRdb to the early 2020s). Library construction relied on the immunoSEQ multiplex PCR assay. TCRdb re-hosts the immuneACCESS table, in-frame sequences only. Its copies lack some clones; in the studies checked, an unresolved V gene accounts for under half of them, and the cause for the rest is not known. In this sample the table shows about 250,000 clones, approximately 80% of which occur a single time. More than 7% of the sample rests with the top ten. Sequencing was done on a sample of peripheral blood. The source of these receptors is a man older than 75 with acute or convalescent COVID-19.

The V call is TRBV5-1, the J call TRBJ2-3; D call uncertain. Germline CDR1 is SGHRS and CDR2 is YFSETQ. The germline V and J ends were trimmed by 0 bases and 0 bases, with 11 bases remaining between them. The CDR3 spans 16 residues. CDR3 nucleotide sequence: TGCGCCAGCAGCTTGGCCGTCAGTCCTAGCACAGATACGCAGTATTTT. Protein product: CASSLAVSPSTDTQYF.

This chain joins TRBV2 and TRBJ2-3; 9 nucleotides align to TRBD1. The CDR3 is made up of 16 amino acids. CDR1 is SNHLY and CDR2 is FYNNEI in the germline V gene. V was clipped by 5 bases and J by 3 bases; unmatched bases: 9. The CDR3 sequence is CASSKQGAGITDTQYF. The CDR3 DNA sequence: TGTGCCAGCAGTAAACAGGGGGCCGGGATTACAGATACGCAGTATTTT.

V usage is TRBV19 and J usage is TRBJ2-3; 7 bases align to TRBD1. Trimming removed 7 bases from V and 5 bases from J; junction bases left unmatched: 12. There are 15 residues in the CDR3. Germline V gene lookup returns CDR1 LNHDA and CDR2 SQIVND (reference sequence). The CDR3 DNA reads as TGTGCCAGTACGCAAACAGGGGTTAGGTTAGATACGCAGTATTTT. It specifies CASTQTGVRLDTQYF.

This chain joins TRBV3-1 (or the pseudogene TRBV3-2) and TRBJ1-1; D call uncertain. Between the trimmed V and J ends, which lost 0 bases and 1 base, there was a span of 9 bases. The length of the CDR3 is 15 residues. Germline CDR1 and CDR2: LGHDT and YNNKEL (reference sequence). The CDR3 spells CASSQDWQSNTEAFF. In nucleotides, the CDR3 is TGTGCCAGCAGCCAAGACTGGCAATCGAACACTGAAGCTTTCTTT.

The V and J genes are TRBV7-9 and TRBJ2-7, with no clear D. Trimming took off 5 bases at V and 4 bases at J, with 9 bases between the two ends. Germline CDR1 is SEHNR and CDR2 is FQNEAQ (reference sequence). The CDR3 spans 12 residues. CDR3 in amino acids: CASSPLEYEQYF. In DNA, the CDR3 is TGTGCCAGCAGCCCCCTAGAGTACGAGCAGTACTTC.

The rearrangement links TRBV6-1 to TRBJ1-2, with D perhaps TRBD1 (6 bases). The length of the CDR3 is 17 residues. From germline, CDR1 is MNHNS and CDR2 SASEGT. With 4 bases removed from V and 2 bases from J, the gap between germline ends came to 20 bases. CDR3 sequence (DNA): TGTGCCAGCAGTGCCAAGCCTACAGGGATCCCCAACTATGGCTACACCTTC. The encoded protein is CASSAKPTGIPNYGYTF.

The chain links TRBV5-1 to TRBJ2-5, with D tentatively TRBD1 (7 bases). CDR3 size: 15 residues. Germline loops: CDR1 SGHRS, CDR2 YFSETQ. Trimming stripped 3 bases from V and 7 bases from J, with 19 bases between. The CDR3: CASSYTSDREATQYF. The CDR3 DNA is TGCGCCAGCAGCTACACCTCCGACAGGGAGGCGACCCAGTACTTC.

The chain couples TRBV12-5 to TRBJ2-3, with TRBD2 matching over 11 bases. The V and J ends lost 6 bases and 7 bases, in that order; junction bases with no gene match: 6. The germline V gene encodes CDR1 LGHNT and CDR2 FRNRAP. This CDR3 comprises 14 residues. The chain's CDR3 is CASGLAGGMNTQYF. CDR3 sequence (DNA): TGTGCTAGTGGGTTAGCGGGAGGGATGAATACGCAGTATTTT. The full variable domain, rest sourced from reference TRBV12-5 and TRBJ2-3, is DARVTQTPRHKVTEMGQEVTMRCQPILGHNTVFWYRQTMMQGLELLAYFRNRAPLDDSGMPKDRFSAEMPDATLATLKIQPSEPRDSAVYFCASGLAGGMNTQYFGPGTRLTVL.

The V and J genes are TRBV3-1 (or the pseudogene TRBV3-2) and TRBJ1-2; 7 positions match TRBD1. This CDR3 contains 18 residues. V shed 6 bases and J 1 base; nucleotides not matched to a gene: 17. Germline V gene sequence: CDR1 LGHDT, CDR2 YNNKEL (reference sequence). The CDR3 protein is CASRGQTILTGYNYGYTF. DNA for the CDR3: TGTGCCAGCAGGGGACAGACTATCTTGACAGGATATAACTATGGCTACACCTTC.

The rearrangement uses TRBV20-1 and TRBJ1-1; 7 nucleotides line up with TRBD1. This CDR3 region has 11 residues. Germline V gene data show CDR1 as DFQATT and CDR2 as SNEGSKA (reference sequence). The chain's CDR3 is CRGDRNTEAFF. CDR3 DNA sequence: TGCAGGGGGGACAGGAACACTGAAGCTTTCTTT.

The chain has TRBV6-5 and TRBJ2-7; 10 nucleotides align to TRBD2. The V segment lost 6 bases and the J segment 3 bases; nucleotides outside the gene matches: 8. CDR1 is MNHEY, CDR2 SVGAGI, per germline. The CDR3 length is 15 residues. The CDR3 here is CASSPGLADYYEQYF. Here the CDR3 DNA reads TGTGCCAGCAGCCCAGGACTAGCGGACTACTACGAGCAGTACTTC.

The rearrangement joins TRBV19 to TRBJ2-2, with 7 bases identical to TRBD1. The V gene's germline CDR1 is LNHDA and CDR2 SQIVND (reference sequence). Trimming cost V 3 bases and J 6 bases; bases outside gene matches: 7. The CDR3 is 15 amino acids. CDR3 amino acids: CASSMTGRMAGELFF. The CDR3 DNA follows: TGTGCCAGTAGTATGACAGGGCGGATGGCCGGGGAGCTGTTTTTT.